These T cell receptor beta chains were read from a single sample in a study of blood T cell repertoires in COVID-19. Method: immunoSEQ multiplex PCR; TCRdb's copy keeps in-frame clones and lacks some. Of about 300,000 clones listed, about nine tenths are singletons. Sequencing was done on a sample of peripheral blood. Every receptor here comes from a woman under 40 with COVID-19, enrolled during active disease. CDR3s leave out the opening cysteine and the closing phenylalanine or tryptophan. Fields, in order: V gene, J gene, CDR3 length, CDR3 protein.

>TRBV7-8|TRBJ1-3|12
ASIPGDSGNTIY
>TRBV28|TRBJ1-3|13
ASSFRSAGGNTIY
>TRBV7-8|TRBJ1-2|12
ASSLRRGRGGYT
>TRBV7-2|TRBJ1-1|11
AGSLDPRAEAF
>TRBV6-1|TRBJ1-4|11
ASSEFEREKLF
>TRBV9|TRBJ2-1|12
ASSVGQGSGEQF
>TRBV3-1/TRBV3-2|TRBJ1-2|12
ASSQGGAGYGYT
>TRBV4-1|TRBJ2-7|11
ASSLSQGYEQY
>TRBV2|TRBJ1-2|12
ASSRGLSNYGYT
>TRBV19|TRBJ2-7|13
ASSNPGQGVYEQY
>TRBV28|TRBJ1-6|15
ASSFLAGSSYNSPLH
>TRBV24-1|TRBJ2-1|10
ATSGQGNEQF
>TRBV2|TRBJ1-5|11
ASQDSGNQPQH
>TRBV6-2/TRBV6-3|TRBJ1-1|10
ASSYKGAEAF